The entry below gives a single T cell receptor (beta chain) sequence along with its context. Clones were sequenced by immunoSEQ multiplex PCR, and TCRdb holds only the in-frame ones, with some missing. Of fewer than 200,000 clones listed, approximately 85% were seen once; the top ten hold 8.2%. This CDR3 spans 15 amino acids. V dropped 5 bases and J dropped 7; count of bases not matched to a gene: 8. CDR1 SGHTA and CDR2 FQGNSA come from the germline V gene. The sample originates from a study of blood T cell repertoires in COVID-19. The chain joins TRBV7-2 to TRBJ2-1; 10 bases fit TRBD2. This clonotype was obtained from an older woman with acute or convalescent COVID-19. Material for sequencing was peripheral blood. The CDR3 sequence is CASSAKRGGANEQFF. The CDR3 bases are TGTGCCAGCAGCGCCAAGCGGGGGGGAGCGAATGAGCAGTTCTTC.